The source of this TCR beta chain is a study of lymphopenia after photon versus proton radiotherapy. Assay: immunoSEQ multiplex PCR; the TCRdb copy retains only in-frame clones and omits some. The data contain 150,000 to 200,000 clones, more than 85% of them singletons. The CDR3 is made up of 16 amino acids. Germline V lookup: CDR1 SGHRS, CDR2 YFSETQ. Trimming removed 3 bases at V and 3 bases at J, with 17 bases between. This material consisted of peripheral blood, taken from a patient treated with photon-based radiotherapy. This sequence joins TRBV5-1 and TRBJ2-3; D possibly uses TRBD1 or TRBD2 (6 bases each). The clonotype was recovered from a man aged 45 to 65 with gastric cancer. CDR3 in amino acids: CASSSRIRGRTDTQYF. DNA of the CDR3: TGCGCCAGCAGCTCCAGGATAAGGGGGAGGACAGATACGCAGTATTTT.